Sequencing of this T cell receptor beta chain was carried out in a study of shared clonotypes between healthy human individuals (dated by TCRdb to 2018 to 2021). With respect to the entire study: The cohort included three men and two women between 18 and 49 years of age. Per donor, three plates each were used for CD4 naive and CD4 memory, two for CD8 naive, and one for CD8 memory. To estimate repertoire size and how much clonotypes are shared between individuals, the study performed deep sequencing of blood TCR repertoires from roughly five healthy adults. Libraries were prepared and TCR repertoires were sequenced by different laboratories using diverse techniques, in order to increase sequencing depth and limit assay-specific biases. Between about 0.8 and 9 billion PBMCs per donor were obtained by leukapheresis.

V loses 6 bases, J loses 5 bases, and the germline ends lie 9 bases apart. CDR1 is given as DFQATT and CDR2 as SNEGSKA, both from the germline V gene (reference sequence). The CDR3 spans 11 residues, from the cysteine through the phenylalanine. This entry keeps only the CDR3 DNA: 33 bases, framed from base 1. The donors were healthy, HIV-negative adults with no recently reported acute infections or vaccinations. Only Caucasian adults living in Nashville, Tennessee, USA were represented among the donors. CD4+ T cells were enriched by magnetic negative selection, after which naive cells were positively selected on CD45RA and the negative fraction was taken as the memory subset. Blood was collected by leukapheresis, and PBMCs were isolated by Ficoll-Histopaque density gradient centrifugation and then cryopreserved in liquid nitrogen vapor phase. Analytical flow cytometry was used to check the purity and quantity of every magnetically sorted T cell population. Genomic DNA was isolated from each sorted fraction and quantified by UV absorbance on a Nanodrop 2000c.

On this clone: Its specific antigen is unknown. No base-level quality is on record; no much larger clone is a single base apart.

Study-level results and caveats: Pairwise subsampling indicated that sequencing depth was expected to affect the degree of clonotype sharing among donors. Approximately 5% of naive CD4, 3.5% of naive CD8, 2.3% of memory CD4, and 0.4% of memory CD8 clonotypes were shared across several donors. Incomplete sequencing was indicated by rarefaction of sorted-subset datasets, despite the large sequencing depth. Larger estimated clonotype richness was generally found for naive subsets than for memory subsets. Sampling was limited to blood, and TCR repertoires in tissue likely differ from TCR repertoires in blood. Higher generation probabilities were observed for clonotypes shared by all four sorted-subset donors than for non-shared clonotypes. The genetic and exposure-history diversity represented was limited by the small number of donors.

Using the deep immunoSEQ assay, multiplex PCR amplified TCR CDR3 regions from genomic DNA. Genomic DNA extracted from each cell subset was distributed evenly over all wells of several immunoSEQ 96-well plates, and each plate served as one replicate. Each replicate PCR for sorted subsets received around 0.2 ug genomic DNA, equal to roughly 29,000 T cell genomes. The purified libraries were quantified using a Qubit 3.0 fluorometer, sized with a Bioanalyzer 2100, and then quantified again using the KAPA Library Quantification kit. Each immunoSEQ 96-well plate was sequenced on its own single-read 150-cycle Illumina NextSeq 550 flow cell. As for the original processing: Because the immunoSEQ output held only junctional sequences and lacked quality scores, the filtering could not match the filtering applied to full-length reads. To assign V/J genes and CDR3, sequences were annotated using PyIR, a Python wrapper for IgBLAST v1.9, with IMGT germline references. Reads were filtered out if the reads had weak V/J assignments (E-value above 1e-6), no CDR3, stop codons, out-of-frame junctions, or ambiguous translated residues. V3J clonotypes were defined by identical inferred V gene, J gene, and CDR3 amino acid sequence. To compute the percentage overlap between repertoires, the number of shared unique clonotypes was divided by the size of the smaller repertoire. Repertoire richness was assessed with RTK rarefaction, the Chao1 estimator, and Recon v2.1 estimates of unobserved clonotypes. OLGA was used to compute generation probabilities for all TCRbeta clonotypes that the gDNA method yielded from a few donors. TCRdb's version of the immuneACCESS table is confined to in-frame rearrangements and falls short of the full clone set. An unresolved V gene accounts for under half of the shortfall where checked; the remainder is of unknown origin. V and J calls and clone size are given by that table; D and trimming were obtained from the DNA. The sample table holds hundreds of thousands of clones, of which more than 95% were seen once. The ten largest clones take up approximately 0.057% of the sample.

Sequenced material: naive CD4+ T cells sorted from blood. The cell subset or site tag for this specimen amounts to: CD45RA+ positively selected. The rearrangement combines TRBV20-1 with TRBJ2-3; no D gene can be assigned with confidence. The clonotype comes from a woman in her twenties or thirties in good health. The base sequence is TGCAGTGCAGAGACTCTAGATACGCAGTATTTT. It translates as CSAETLDTQYF.